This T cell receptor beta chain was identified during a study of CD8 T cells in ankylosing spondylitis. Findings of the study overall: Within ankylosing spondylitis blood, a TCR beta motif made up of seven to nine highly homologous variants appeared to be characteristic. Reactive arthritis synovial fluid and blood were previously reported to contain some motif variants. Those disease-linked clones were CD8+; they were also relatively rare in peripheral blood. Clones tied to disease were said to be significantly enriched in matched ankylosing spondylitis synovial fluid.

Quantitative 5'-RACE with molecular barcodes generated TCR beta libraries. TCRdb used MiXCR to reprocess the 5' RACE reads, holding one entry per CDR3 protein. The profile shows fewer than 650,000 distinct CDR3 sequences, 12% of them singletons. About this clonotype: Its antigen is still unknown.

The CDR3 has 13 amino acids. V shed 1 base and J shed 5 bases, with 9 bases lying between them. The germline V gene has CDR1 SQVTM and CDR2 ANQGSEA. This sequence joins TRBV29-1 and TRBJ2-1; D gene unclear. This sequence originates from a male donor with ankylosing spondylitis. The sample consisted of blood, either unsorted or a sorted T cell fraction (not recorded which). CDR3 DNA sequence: TGCAGCGTTGAAGGGTTACACGACAATGAGCAGTTCTTC. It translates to CSVEGLHDNEQFF.